This T cell receptor beta chain originates from a study of blood T cells in healthy people across ages. The study's findings and limits: Diversity figures derived from one million T cells were judged to underestimate the true value. Among long-lived donors, naive CD4+ cells were more numerous and diversity higher than in aged donors.

A remark on this clonotype: Its matching antigen is unknown.

A J-beta primer mix and a sample-barcoded 5' primer were used in a second PCR of about 7 to 11 cycles. Tags on each cDNA molecule came from a template-switch adaptor with 12 random nucleotides. Each CDR3 protein is one row after TCRdb ran MiXCR on the 5' RACE reads. The sample gives 700,000 or so distinct CDR3 sequences, about 24% of which show up once; 20% to 25% is in the top ten. A minimum of 6 micrograms of total RNA was extracted per sample. Sequencing was done on a sample of blood. The TCR was taken from a man aged 65 to 79 in good health.

Here the CDR3 DNA reads TGTGCCAGCAGTGGAACAGGACTGTCCCTCTACGAGCAGTACTTC. Residues: CASSGTGLSLYEQYF. The V call is TRBV28, the J call TRBJ2-7; possibly TRBD1 or TRBD2 for D (5 bases each). CDR3 length equals 15 residues. Germline values: CDR1 MDHEN, CDR2 SYDVKM. The V gene lost 5 bases and the J gene lost 3 bases, with 17 bases spanning the gap.